This T cell receptor (beta chain) originates from a study of human CD8 memory T cell subsets (dated by TCRdb to the early 2020s). A note on the overall study: The clonal relationships among stem-like (TSTEM), progenitor exhausted-like (TPEX) and effector memory CD8+ T cell subsets were assessed by comparing the TCRbeta repertoires of these subsets. Five or six donors each provided TSTEM, TPEX and effector memory subsets, from which TCRbeta repertoires were obtained.

A Human TCR Profiling Kit was used to prepare UMI-labeled 5' RACE TCRbeta libraries. Every TCRbeta library was prepared in parallel with an identical number of PCR cycles. The study's processing was this. Each TCRbeta library contained between about 2,900 and 20,000 functional CDR3beta clonotypes. MIGEC 1.2.9 was used for UMI extraction and consensus assembly, with a minimum of three reads required per UMI. MiXCR 3.0.3 was used to extract in-frame CDR3beta repertoires. Diversity metrics were computed in VDJtools 1.2.1 after downsampling each sample to 42,000 randomly selected UMIs. For the top 3,000 clones of each sample pair, the repertoire overlap metrics D, R and F2 were calculated in VDJtools. Once TCRdb had reprocessed the reads, it stored one entry per CDR3 protein sequence and supplied no DNA. The V and J calls reflect TCRdb's pipeline rather than the authors' work. This sample's table contains about 12,000 distinct CDR3 sequences. About 14% of the sample is taken by the ten largest.

The paper as a whole reports these results and caveats: Similarly high normalized Shannon-Wiener diversity was shown by TSTEM and TPEX subsets, whereas comparatively lower diversity was seen in effector memory subsets. Only TCRbeta chains were sequenced, and repertoire comparisons were based on more than five donors, with testing performed by paired t-tests and Bonferroni correction. Clonotypes were shared with effector memory cells by both stem-like subsets, but only minimal overlap was found between TSTEM and TPEX repertoires, suggesting distinct antigen spectra. Based on Chao1 estimates, TSTEM subsets appeared to have greater repertoire diversity than TPEX subsets, which may reflect a broader range of specificities.

Peripheral blood mononuclear cells were isolated from healthy donor buffy coats by density gradient separation. The study enriched total CD8+ T cells through negative magnetic separation using EasySep or MojoSort CD8+ T cell isolation kits. An RNeasy Mini Kit was used to extract total RNA from duplicate vials of 150,000 sorted CD8+ T cells per subset. The PBMCs were used either fresh or after being cryopreserved in fetal bovine serum with around 9.7% DMSO. CD8+ T cell subsets were sorted to purity by fluorescence-activated cell sorting on a FACSAria III. Going by frequency alone, this clonotype is medium-sized (0.01 to 0.1%); a count is unavailable. Its antigen has not been determined. Reading the germline V gene gives CDR1 KGHSH and CDR2 LQKENI. The CDR3 measures 14 amino acids from cysteine to phenylalanine. Nucleotide data are not available.

The sequenced material came from CD8+ T cells from PBMCs. This receptor chain uses TRBV18 and TRBJ1-1. This TCR was recovered from a human donor in good health. Here the CDR3 is given as CASSPPSLRTEAFF.